Following are 10 T cell receptor beta chains from one sample sequenced in a study of T cells in Graves' hyperthyroidism and ophthalmopathy (dated by TCRdb to the late 2010s). Library method: multiplex PCR. The instrument given in TCRdb is Illumina HiSeq 2000. The TCR beta CDR3 regions were amplified from the RNA transcripts. The TCR CDR3 was subjected to a first round of RT-PCR using the HTBI primer set and the Qiagen OneStep RT-PCR kit. TCRdb trimmed public reads at Q25 via fastp, called clones via MiXCR and kept in-frame beta chains. Records with the same CDR3 protein are collapsed into one entry carrying the most frequent genes and DNA. Within this sample are nearly 600,000 distinct CDR3 sequences, with 14% of them counted one time only. The top ten clonotypes cover roughly 6.9% of the sample. The sequenced material came from blood. The receptors shown here come from a young woman with Graves' ophthalmopathy.

Notes on this clonotype: A much larger clone differs from this one at a single base, so this may be a read error. The gene calls are TRBV6-1 and TRBJ1-2; possibly TRBD1 for D (5 bases). Between the trimmed V and J ends, which lost 6 bases and 7 bases, there was a span of 12 bases. The CDR3 runs 12 residues. Germline V gene sequence: CDR1 MNHNS, CDR2 SASEGT. The CDR3 bases are TGTGCCAGCAGCAAAGGGGCTAGTGGCTACACCTTC. It is translated as CASSKGASGYTF.

The chain couples TRBV7-9 to TRBJ2-7; 10 bases are a match to TRBD1. CDR1 is SEHNR, CDR2 FQNEAQ, per germline (reference sequence). This CDR3 has 17 amino acids. V lost 4 bases, J lost 3 bases, and 12 bases stayed unmatched. CDR3 DNA: TGTGCCAGCAGCTCACCGGGACAGGGGCCGGCGGACTACGAGCAGTACTTC. Its protein product is CASSSPGQGPADYEQYF.

This clonotype showed up many times. The chain recombines TRBV27 with TRBJ2-7; D ambiguous. Per the germline V gene, CDR1 is MNHEY and CDR2 is SMNVEV (reference sequence). CDR3 size: 15 residues. V was clipped by 3 bases and J by 4 bases, with 16 bases between them. The CDR3 reads CASSLSAEAIYEQYF. As DNA, the CDR3 is TGTGCCAGCAGTTTGTCCGCCGAGGCTATTTACGAGCAGTACTTC.

This clonotype occurred many times. One end of the junction is discordant with germline, which a read error may explain. The chain links TRBV28 to TRBJ1-5; weak D call: TRBD1 (5 bases). The CDR3 is 12 residues long. Per the germline V gene, CDR1 is MDHEN and CDR2 is SYDVKM. The CDR3 region is CASSFPAGPKHF. In nucleotides, the CDR3 is TGTGCCAGCAGTTTTCCTGCAGGGCCCAAGCATTTT.

The V gene is TRBV20-1, the J gene TRBJ1-1; 10 bases map to TRBD1. Unmatched junction bases numbered 16, after V lost 1 base and J lost 5 bases. This CDR3 has 18 residues. Germline loops: CDR1 DFQATT, CDR2 SNEGSKA (reference sequence). CDR3 DNA: TGCAGTGCTAGAGGGGGACGACAGGGGGCAGGGGAAGGGACTGAAGCTTTCTTT. It translates to CSARGGRQGAGEGTEAFF.

The chain joins TRBV2 to TRBJ1-1, with D maybe TRBD1 (5 bases). Trimming removed 6 bases from V and 3 bases from J, with 20 bases in between. The CDR3 runs 16 residues. Germline CDR1 is SNHLY and CDR2 is FYNNEI. CDR3 sequence reads: CASRGTGRGTHTEAFF. For the CDR3, the DNA is TGTGCCAGCAGGGGTACGGGGCGGGGCACCCACACTGAAGCTTTCTTT.

This clonotype has only a few counts. The chain combines TRBV13 with TRBJ2-6, with 7 positions matching TRBD2. The V segment lost 5 bases and the J segment 0 bases; nucleotides outside the gene matches: 19. The length of the CDR3 is 21 residues. Germline V gene sequence: CDR1 PRHDT, CDR2 FYEKMQ (reference sequence). DNA of the CDR3: TGTGCCAGCAGCCGTCGTGGGCTAGCGGTCACCCTTCTCTCTGGGGCCAACGTCCTGACTTTC. As protein: CASSRRGLAVTLLSGANVLTF.

This clonotype was observed at least ten times. This chain links TRBV7-3 with TRBJ2-2, with 8 bases that match TRBD2. V shed 4 bases, J shed 2 bases, and the junction held 9 bases outside the gene matches. Per the germline V gene, CDR1 is SGHTA and CDR2 is FQGTGA. This CDR3 comprises 17 residues. The CDR3 loop is CASSSPGRAANTGELFF. DNA of the CDR3: TGTGCCAGCAGCTCCCCCGGGAGGGCGGCTAACACCGGGGAGCTGTTTTTT.

Many counts were recorded for this clonotype. V and J are TRBV2 and TRBJ2-1; TRBD2 is a possible D gene (6 bases). Germline assignment: CDR1 SNHLY and CDR2 FYNNEI. Deletions cut 4 bases from V and 2 bases from J, with 12 bases between. This CDR3 spans 15 amino acids. CDR3 residues: CASSGVGGAYNEQFF. As DNA, the CDR3 is TGTGCCAGCAGTGGGGTCGGGGGAGCCTACAATGAGCAGTTCTTC.

This clonotype was seen repeatedly, ten times or more. The chain recombines TRBV24-1 with TRBJ2-2; weak D call: TRBD2 (5 bases). This CDR3 has 15 residues. Trimming removed 5 bases from V and 3 bases from J, with 12 bases in between. Germline V gene sequence: CDR1 KGHDR, CDR2 SFDVKD. Here the CDR3 reads CATSGDYGYTGELFF. The CDR3 nucleotides read TGTGCCACCAGTGGCGACTACGGGTACACCGGGGAGCTGTTTTTT.